This TCR beta chain was profiled in a study of cytomegalovirus exposure and HLA in healthy donors. The study's findings and limits: Confirmation was obtained in vitro that a few CMV-associated chains are specific for CMV antigens. Most TCR beta V segments were productive about 90% or about 30% of the time in an earlier analysis.

13 Jbeta primers and 60 Vbeta primers were used for the PCR. Per the study methods: In a later analysis, the count reached roughly 80 million unique TCR beta chains, with roughly 12 million shared. Produced via immunoSEQ multiplex PCR; TCRdb's table is partial and in-frame only. The DNA was the basis for D and trimming; V, J and clone size are from that table. The profile shows approximately 170,000 clones, almost 75% of them singletons. Turning to this clone: The antigen remains undetermined.

The CDR3 length is 11 residues. CDR1 is SGHTA and CDR2 is FQGNSA in the germline V gene. V lost 5 bases and J 5 bases, leaving 7 bases between the germline ends. This chain connects TRBV7-2 to TRBJ2-7; a weak D match, TRBD2 (6 bases). The sequencing sample was made of PBMCs. This TCR derives from a woman in her late teens or twenties in good health and CMV-seropositive. CDR3 sequence (DNA): TGTGCCAGCAGCCGCGGGAACGAGCAGTACTTC. Translating gives CASSRGNEQYF. Filled out from reference TRBV7-2 and TRBJ2-7, the complete variable domain reads GAGVSQSPSNKVTEKGKDVELRCDPISGHTALYWYRQSLGQGLEFLIYFQGNSAPDKSGLPSDRFSAERTGGSVSTLTIQRTQQEDSAVYLCASSRGNEQYFGPGTRLTVT.